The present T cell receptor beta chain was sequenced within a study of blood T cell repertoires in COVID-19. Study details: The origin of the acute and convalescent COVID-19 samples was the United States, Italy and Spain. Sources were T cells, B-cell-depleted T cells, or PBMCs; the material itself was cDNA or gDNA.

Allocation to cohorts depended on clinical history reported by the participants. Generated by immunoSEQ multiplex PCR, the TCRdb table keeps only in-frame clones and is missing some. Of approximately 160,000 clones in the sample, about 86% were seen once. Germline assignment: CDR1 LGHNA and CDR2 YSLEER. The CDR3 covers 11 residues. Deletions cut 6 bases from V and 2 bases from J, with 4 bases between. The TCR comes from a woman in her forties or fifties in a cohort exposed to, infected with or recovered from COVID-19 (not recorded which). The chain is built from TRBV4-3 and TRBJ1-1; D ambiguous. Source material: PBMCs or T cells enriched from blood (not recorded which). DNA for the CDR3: TGCGCCAGCAGTCTTAACACTGAAGCTTTCTTT. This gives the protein CASSLNTEAFF.